These T cell receptor beta chains were read from a single sample in a study of OX40 agonist ivuxolimab in advanced cancers. Data came from immunoSEQ multiplex PCR; TCRdb stores just in-frame clones and leaves some out. The table has fewer than 60,000 clones, roughly 79% seen once. This sample comprised CD4+ or CD8+ T cells sorted from blood, obtained in a trial of the OX40 agonist ivuxolimab. These receptors were collected from an adult with an advanced solid tumor such as melanoma, head and neck, liver or kidney cancer. The CDR3 runs from the conserved cysteine through the conserved F or W. D genes are given only for firm matches. Not every row has a clone size; where given, it reads once, few, many or a size class.

TRBV12-5	.	.	14	TRBJ1-5	TGTGCTAGTAGTTTGACGGGCTGGGATCAGCCCCAGCATTTT	CASSLTGWDQPQHF
TRBV5-4	.	.	13	TRBJ1-5	TGTGCCAGCAGCTTAGGGGCCCGCGCGGCCCAGCATTTT	CASSLGARAAQHF
TRBV5-1	few	TRBD2	16	TRBJ2-1	TGCGCCAGCAGCCCTCTAGCGGGGAGCTCCTACAATGAGCAGTTCTTC	CASSPLAGSSYNEQFF
TRBV5-4	.	TRBD1	15	TRBJ1-2	TGTGCCAGCAGCCCTTTACCGGGACAGGGGGCGGTCTACACCTTC	CASSPLPGQGAVYTF
TRBV19	.	TRBD1	16	TRBJ1-2	TGTGCCAGTATGGGACAGGGGGTGGGGCCGGGCTATGGCTACACCTTC	CASMGQGVGPGYGYTF
TRBV7-9	.	.	15	TRBJ2-1	TGTGCCAGCAGCTTAGCCAGGTTCTCGGAGGATGAGCAGTTCTTC	CASSLARFSEDEQFF
TRBV27	.	.	16	TRBJ1-2	TGTGCCAGCAGCTACAGGTCCCCCCAAGCTAACTATGGCTACACCTTC	CASSYRSPQANYGYTF
TRBV5-6	.	.	15	TRBJ2-2	TGTGCCAGCAGAGAAAGAGGGACGGTGACCGGGGAGCTGTTTTTT	CASRERGTVTGELFF
TRBV9	.	.	17	TRBJ1-4	TGTGCCAGCAGCGTAGCTACGTTTGGAGCGGGGTTCGAAAAACTGTTTTTT	CASSVATFGAGFEKLFF
TRBV9	.	TRBD1	13	TRBJ2-7	TGTGCCAGCAGCCCGGGACAGGTCTACGAGCAGTACTTC	CASSPGQVYEQYF
TRBV27	.	TRBD1	14	TRBJ1-1	TGTGCCAGCAGTCTCAGACAGGGCAACACTGAAGCTTTCTTT	CASSLRQGNTEAFF
TRBV6-1	.	TRBD1	12	TRBJ1-5	TGTGCCAGCAGGGACAGGTTCAGGGGCCAGCATTTT	CASRDRFRGQHF
TRBV5-1	.	TRBD2	15	TRBJ2-3	TGCGCCAGCAGCTTAGGACTAGCTCTCACAGATACGCAGTATTTT	CASSLGLALTDTQYF
TRBV7-2	.	TRBD1	17	TRBJ2-3	TGTGCCAGCAGCTTCTCCGGGACAGGGGCCCTCACAGATACGCAGTATTTT	CASSFSGTGALTDTQYF
TRBV7-2	.	.	15	TRBJ2-5	TGTGCCAGCAGCTTAGTAGGTTGGGGGGGCGAGACCCAGTACTTC	CASSLVGWGGETQYF
TRBV10-3	.	TRBD1	14	TRBJ2-1	TGTGCAACCCTGACAGGGGGCGCACGGGATGAGCAGTTCTTC	CATLTGGARDEQFF
TRBV2	.	.	14	TRBJ1-1	TGTGCCAGCACCCCACACGGAAGGAACACTGAAGCTTTCTTT	CASTPHGRNTEAFF
TRBV30	.	TRBD2	13	TRBJ2-7	TGTGCCTGGAGTGTAGCGGGATCCTACGAGCAGTACTTC	CAWSVAGSYEQYF
TRBV7-3	.	.	12	TRBJ1-2	TGTGCCAGCAGCTTAATGGCGCATGGCTACACCTTC	CASSLMAHGYTF
TRBV28	.	.	14	TRBJ2-7	TGTGCCAGCAGTTTATCCTCGTGGAACCGCGAGCAGTACTTC	CASSLSSWNREQYF
TRBV11-2	.	.	14	TRBJ1-2	TGTGCCAGCAGCTTAGGTCCAGGAAACTATGGCTACACCTTC	CASSLGPGNYGYTF
TRBV27	.	.	15	TRBJ2-1	TGTGCCAGCAGTCCTACGGGACCGACCTACAATGAGCAGTTCTTC	CASSPTGPTYNEQFF
TRBV18	.	.	14	TRBJ2-5	TGTGCCAGCTCACCGTCGACTTCCCAAGAGACCCAGTACTTC	CASSPSTSQETQYF
TRBV13	.	.	14	TRBJ2-6	TGTGCCAGCAAGTCTCAGGGGATGCCCAACGTCCTGACTTTC	CASKSQGMPNVLTF
TRBV5-1	.	.	13	TRBJ2-3	TGCGCCAGCAGGGATTATTCCACAGATACGCAGTATTTT	CASRDYSTDTQYF
TRBV11-2	.	.	13	TRBJ1-5	TGTGCCAGCAGCTTAGCAATGGGGCAGCCCCAGCATTTT	CASSLAMGQPQHF
TRBV11-3	.	TRBD1	20	TRBJ2-1	TGTGCCAGCAGCTTAGATCCCGGTTTAGGGGGCAAGGGGTCCTACAATGAGCAGTTCTTC	CASSLDPGLGGKGSYNEQFF
TRBV7-2	few	TRBD2	15	TRBJ2-3	TGTGCCAGCAGTTTTTCCACTAGCGGGATAACTACGCAGTATTTT	CASSFSTSGITTQYF
TRBV29-1	.	TRBD1	13	TRBJ1-3	TGCAGCGTCGCACAGGGGGAAGGAAACACCATATATTTT	CSVAQGEGNTIYF
TRBV7-6	.	.	15	TRBJ2-7	TGTGCCAGCAGCTTATCTCTCGGCCGCTTCGGGGGGCAGTACTTC	CASSLSLGRFGGQYF
TRBV2	.	TRBD2	15	TRBJ2-7	TGTGCCAGCAGCGGGGGGTTTGACGAGTCCTACGAGCAGTACTTC	CASSGGFDESYEQYF
TRBV5-6	once	.	12	TRBJ2-5	TGTGCCAGCAGCTTGTACGAAGAGAGCCAGTACTTC	CASSLYEESQYF
TRBV5-5	.	.	12	TRBJ2-7	TGTGCCAGCAGGGGCCGGTCCTACGAGCAGTACTTC	CASRGRSYEQYF
TRBV11-2	few	.	18	TRBJ2-7	TGTGCCAGCACCGGCGCAGGGGTTCCCGGATTCCTTACCTACGAGCAGTACTTC	CASTGAGVPGFLTYEQYF
TRBV5-1	.	.	14	TRBJ2-5	TGCGCCAGCAGCTTGAGACTCAGGGAAGAGACCCAGTACTTC	CASSLRLREETQYF
TRBV7-9	.	TRBD2	17	TRBJ2-7	TGTGCCAGCAGCTCCCACGGTGCGGGAGGCCTGACCTACGAGCAGTACTTC	CASSSHGAGGLTYEQYF
TRBV4-1	.	.	14	TRBJ1-1	TGCGCCAGCAGCCAAGATGGGGTGAACACTGAAGCTTTCTTT	CASSQDGVNTEAFF
TRBV7-8	.	TRBD2	15	TRBJ2-1	TGTGCCAGCAGCTCTAGCGGGAGGGCTAGTTTCCGGCAGTTCTTC	CASSSSGRASFRQFF
TRBV12-5	.	.	15	TRBJ2-1	TGTGCTAGTGGTTTGGTAACGCGCGGATCCAATGAGCAGTTCTTC	CASGLVTRGSNEQFF
TRBV2	.	TRBD1	16	TRBJ2-7	TGTGCCAGCAGTGACAGGGGGTACCCCATCCGCTACGAGCAGTACTTC	CASSDRGYPIRYEQYF
TRBV11-2	few	TRBD2	18	TRBJ2-6	TGTGCCAGCAGCTTAGTTACTAGCGGGAGGCTAGGAATGGTCGTCCTGACTTTC	CASSLVTSGRLGMVVLTF
TRBV9	.	.	14	TRBJ1-2	TGTGCCAGCAGCGTAGGGCAGTCCCCTAATGGCTACACCTTC	CASSVGQSPNGYTF
TRBV5-4	.	.	15	TRBJ2-2	TGTGCCAGCAGCCCCCCCAATTACAACACCGGGGAGCTGTTTTTT	CASSPPNYNTGELFF
TRBV15	.	TRBD1	16	TRBJ2-7	TGTGCCACCAGCATAGGGACAGGACAAACCTCCTACGAGCAGTACTTC	CATSIGTGQTSYEQYF
TRBV7-8	.	.	12	TRBJ2-7	TGTGCCAGCAGCTTTTCTGGATACGAGCAGTACTTC	CASSFSGYEQYF
TRBV7-9	.	.	14	TRBJ2-7	TGTGCCAGCCGCCTTAGCGGAGACGACGACGAGCAGTACTTC	CASRLSGDDDEQYF
TRBV30	.	.	13	TRBJ2-3	TGTGCCTCGCTCCTCTCACGGACAGATACGCAGTATTTT	CASLLSRTDTQYF
TRBV11-3	.	TRBD2	14	TRBJ2-7	TGTGCCAGCAGCTTGCAAGCGGGATCCTACGAGCAGTACTTC	CASSLQAGSYEQYF
TRBV7-9	.	.	14	TRBJ2-7	TGTGCCAGCAGCCAAGACACCGACCTCTACGAGCAGTACTTC	CASSQDTDLYEQYF
TRBV16	.	TRBD2	14	TRBJ2-1	TGTGCCAGCAGCCGGAGCGGGGGTTACAATGAGCAGTTCTTC	CASSRSGGYNEQFF
TRBV11-3	.	.	17	TRBJ1-2	TGTGCCAGCAGCCTAACCGGATACAGTCTACTCGACTATGGCTACACCTTC	CASSLTGYSLLDYGYTF
TRBV5-8	.	.	16	TRBJ2-5	TGTGCCAGCAGCTTGGACGCAGGGATGGCCTCGGAGACCCAGTACTTC	CASSLDAGMASETQYF
TRBV2	once	TRBD1	14	TRBJ1-4	TGTGCCAGCATCCCGGACAGGGGCGGAGAAAAACTGTTTTTT	CASIPDRGGEKLFF
TRBV4-1	.	TRBD1	15	TRBJ1-6	TGCGCCAGCAGCCCAGGTGGGGGGGCCGGGACAGGCCTCCACTTT	CASSPGGGAGTGLHF
TRBV27	.	.	16	TRBJ2-7	TGTGCCAGCAGTCCCCTTCGAAGCGGGCCTACCTACGAGCAGTACTTC	CASSPLRSGPTYEQYF
TRBV2	.	TRBD2	13	TRBJ2-1	TGTGCCAGCGGACTAGATGCCTTCAATGAGCAGTTCTTC	CASGLDAFNEQFF
TRBV6-5	.	.	14	TRBJ1-5	TGTGCCAGCAAAGAACAGGACGGGAATCAGCCCCAACATTTT	CASKEQDGNQPQHF
TRBV6-5	.	TRBD1	14	TRBJ1-2	TGTGCCAGCAGGGGACAGGGGGGTGGGTATGGCTACACCTTC	CASRGQGGGYGYTF
TRBV19	.	.	15	TRBJ1-3	TGTGCCAGTAGTACCCCGTCCTGGGGTGGAAACACCATATATTTT	CASSTPSWGGNTIYF
TRBV5-1	.	.	16	TRBJ2-3	TGCGCCAGCAGAGCCGGGGGTAGCGGTTACACAGATACGCAGTATTTT	CASRAGGSGYTDTQYF